A selection of T cell receptor beta chains follows, all from one sample in a study of shared clonotypes between healthy human individuals. TCRdb's table, derived via immunoSEQ multiplex PCR, lists solely in-frame clones and lacks some. The sample includes 550,000 to 650,000 clones, around 96% of them seen just once. Material: naive CD8+ T cells sorted from blood. These receptors were obtained from a woman younger than 45 in good health. Each CDR3 is given with its conserved first and last residue. The D gene is left open where the match is weak. Size is omitted from some rows. Given values are once, few, many or a class for expanded clones.

V,J,size,D,CDR3,DNA
TRBV5-6,TRBJ2-7,NA,NA,CASSLPGLTYEQYF,TGTGCCAGCAGCTTACCGGGACTCACCTACGAGCAGTACTTC
TRBV5-1,TRBJ2-1,NA,TRBD2,CASSPPGLAGWLGEQFF,TGCGCCAGCAGCCCCCCGGGACTAGCGGGATGGCTTGGTGAGCAGTTCTTC
TRBV28,TRBJ2-7,NA,NA,CASSPSEWGYEQYF,TGTGCCAGCAGTCCTTCGGAATGGGGCTACGAGCAGTACTTC
TRBV1,TRBJ2-3,NA,NA,CTSSQDQGGTGDTQYF,TGCACCAGCAGCCAAGATCAAGGCGGGACGGGAGATACGCAGTATTTT
TRBV7-2,TRBJ2-1,NA,NA,CASSLSGGFSSYNEQFF,TGTGCCAGCAGCTTAAGCGGTGGATTTAGCTCCTACAATGAGCAGTTCTTC
TRBV28,TRBJ2-1,NA,TRBD2,CASSFSGRGNEQFF,TGTGCCAGCAGTTTTAGCGGGAGGGGGAATGAGCAGTTCTTC
TRBV10-1,TRBJ2-3,NA,NA,CASSESIGPTDTQYF,TGCGCCAGCAGTGAGTCGATCGGGCCGACAGATACGCAGTATTTT
TRBV5-6,TRBJ2-5,NA,NA,CASSWSSGQTQYF,TGTGCCAGCAGCTGGAGTTCGGGGCAGACCCAGTACTTC
TRBV29-1,TRBJ1-4,NA,NA,CSVEDLWQGGEKLFF,TGCAGCGTTGAAGATCTCTGGCAGGGAGGTGAAAAACTGTTTTTT
TRBV29-1,TRBJ1-2,NA,NA,CSVAAGTYGYTF,TGCAGCGTCGCGGCCGGGACCTATGGCTACACCTTC
TRBV6-6,TRBJ1-1,NA,NA,CASTLTGPGLNTEAFF,TGTGCCAGCACCCTCACAGGCCCGGGTCTGAACACTGAAGCTTTCTTT
TRBV19,TRBJ1-2,NA,NA,CASSQNGERLYGYTF,TGTGCCAGTAGTCAAAATGGCGAACGGCTATATGGCTACACCTTC
TRBV7-9,TRBJ1-2,NA,NA,CASRLGGVEGYTF,TGTGCCAGCAGGCTTGGCGGGGTAGAAGGCTACACCTTC
TRBV7-9,TRBJ2-1,once,NA,CASSLGSGSSYNEQFF,TGTGCCAGCAGCTTAGGGTCCGGGAGCTCCTACAATGAGCAGTTCTTC
TRBV7-2,TRBJ1-5,NA,NA,CASSQFWDEDQPQHF,TGTGCCAGCAGCCAGTTTTGGGATGAGGATCAGCCCCAGCATTTT
TRBV6-5,TRBJ2-7,NA,TRBD2,CASSYSASGSEEQYF,TGTGCCAGCAGTTACTCAGCTAGCGGGAGCGAAGAGCAGTACTTC
TRBV7-6,TRBJ2-5,NA,TRBD1,CASSYRDRAMETQYF,TGTGCCAGCAGCTACCGGGACAGGGCGATGGAGACCCAGTACTTC
TRBV28,TRBJ2-4,NA,NA,CASSRDSPLQYF,TGTGCCAGCAGTAGAGACAGTCCCTTACAGTACTTC
TRBV7-2,TRBJ2-7,NA,NA,CASSFSPPYEQYF,TGTGCCAGCAGCTTCAGCCCCCCCTACGAGCAGTACTTC
TRBV5-8,TRBJ1-2,NA,NA,CASSLAGSGGDGYTF,TGTGCCAGCAGCTTGGCAGGGTCGGGGGGTGATGGCTACACCTTC
TRBV18,TRBJ2-7,NA,NA,CASSPPKIGNGNYEQYF,TGTGCCAGCTCACCACCCAAGATTGGAAACGGGAACTACGAGCAGTACTTC